A selection of T cell receptor beta chains follows, all from one sample in a study of blood T cells in healthy people across ages. TCRdb processed the 5' RACE reads anew with MiXCR; each CDR3 protein has one entry. The profile covers about 830,000 distinct CDR3 sequences, with about 62% appearing a single time and around a quarter taken by the ten largest. Sequencing input: blood. The receptors shown here come from a man between 25 and 39 years old in good health. Both conserved end residues are part of each CDR3. D genes are given only for firm matches. Clone size is not always given. Where it is, it says once, few, many or a class for expanded clones.

-	TRBJ1-4	TRBV4-1	-	CASSPRAIRDPNEKLFF	TGCGCCAGCAGCCCAAGGGCGATTAGGGACCCGAATGAAAAACTGTTTTTT
-	TRBJ1-5	TRBV10-3	-	CAISQQGSNQPQHF	TGTGCCATCAGTCAACAGGGAAGCAATCAGCCCCAGCATTTT
-	TRBJ2-6	TRBV7-6	TRBD2	CASSLSGGGANVLTF	TGTGCCAGCAGCTTAAGCGGGGGCGGGGCCAACGTCCTGACTTTC
few	TRBJ1-2	TRBV12-3/TRBV12-4	-	CASSLITGRDYGYTF	TGTGCCAGCAGTTTAATAACGGGGAGGGACTATGGCTACACCTTC
-	TRBJ2-7	TRBV10-3	-	CAIRGTVSSYEQYF	TGTGCCATCAGGGGGACGGTCTCCTCCTACGAGCAGTACTTC
-	TRBJ1-2	TRBV7-2	-	CASSLRGGTHYGYTF	TGTGCCAGCAGTCTAAGGGGGGGGACGCACTATGGCTACACCTTC
-	TRBJ1-6	TRBV6-6	TRBD1	CASSSKLTGGWNSPLHF	TGTGCCAGCAGTTCCAAACTAACAGGGGGGTGGAATTCACCCCTCCACTTT
-	TRBJ1-3	TRBV9	TRBD1	CASSVGDSSGNTIYF	TGTGCCAGCAGCGTAGGGGACAGCTCTGGAAACACCATATATTTT
-	TRBJ1-5	TRBV29-1	-	CSGGDNNQPQHF	TGCAGCGGGGGGGACAACAATCAGCCCCAGCATTTT
-	TRBJ2-1	TRBV6-2/TRBV6-3	TRBD2	CASSPRGGLVNEQFF	TGTGCCAGCAGTCCGCGGGGGGGCCTTGTAAATGAGCAGTTCTTC
-	TRBJ2-7	TRBV5-5	-	CASSPGPEQYF	TGTGCCAGCAGCCCCGGACCCGAGCAGTACTTC
-	TRBJ2-6	TRBV6-2/TRBV6-3	-	CASSLWGPRANVLTF	TGTGCCAGCAGCCTATGGGGGCCGAGGGCCAACGTCCTGACTTTC
-	TRBJ2-3	TRBV5-6	-	CASSRFGTDTQYF	TGTGCCAGCAGCCGTTTCGGGACAGATACGCAGTATTTT
-	TRBJ2-1	TRBV6-8	TRBD1	CTSRVRDRGSSSGNEQFF	TGTACCAGCCGCGTCCGGGACAGGGGATCTAGTTCAGGGAATGAGCAGTTCTTC
-	TRBJ1-5	TRBV7-8	-	CASSPRRVVQPQHF	TGTGCCAGCAGCCCCAGAAGGGTGGTTCAGCCCCAGCATTTT
many	TRBJ2-3	TRBV29-1	-	CSVHAGIDTQYF	TGCAGCGTTCATGCGGGGATAGATACGCAGTATTTT